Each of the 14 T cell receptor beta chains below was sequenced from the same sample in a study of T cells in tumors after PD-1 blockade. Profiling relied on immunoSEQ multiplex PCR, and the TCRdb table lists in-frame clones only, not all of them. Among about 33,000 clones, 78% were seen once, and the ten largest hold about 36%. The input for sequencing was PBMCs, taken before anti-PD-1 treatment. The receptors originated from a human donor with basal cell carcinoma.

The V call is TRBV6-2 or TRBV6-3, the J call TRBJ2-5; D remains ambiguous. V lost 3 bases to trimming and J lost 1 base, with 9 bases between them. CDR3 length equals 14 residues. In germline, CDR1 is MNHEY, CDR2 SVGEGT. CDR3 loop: CASSYAQVQETQYF. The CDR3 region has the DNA TGTGCCAGCAGTTATGCTCAGGTCCAAGAGACCCAGTACTTC.

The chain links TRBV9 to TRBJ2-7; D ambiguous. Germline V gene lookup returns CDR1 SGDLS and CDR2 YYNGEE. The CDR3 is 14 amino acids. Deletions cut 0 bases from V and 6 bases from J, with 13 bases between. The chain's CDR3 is CASSVASTLSEQYF. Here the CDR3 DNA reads TGTGCCAGCAGCGTAGCAAGCACCTTAAGCGAGCAGTACTTC. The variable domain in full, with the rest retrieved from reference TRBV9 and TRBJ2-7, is DSGVTQTPKHLITATGQRVTLRCSPRSGDLSVYWYQQSLDQGLQFLIQYYNGEERAKGNILERFSAQQFPDLHSELNLSSLELGDSALYFCASSVASTLSEQYFGPGTRLTVT.

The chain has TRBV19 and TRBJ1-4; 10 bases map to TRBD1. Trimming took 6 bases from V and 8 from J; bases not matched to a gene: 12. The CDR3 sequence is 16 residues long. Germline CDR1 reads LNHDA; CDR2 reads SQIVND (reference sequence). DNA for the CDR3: TGTGCCAGTAGGACCGGGACAGGGGCCCTGCGGGAAAAACTGTTTTTT. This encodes CASRTGTGALREKLFF.

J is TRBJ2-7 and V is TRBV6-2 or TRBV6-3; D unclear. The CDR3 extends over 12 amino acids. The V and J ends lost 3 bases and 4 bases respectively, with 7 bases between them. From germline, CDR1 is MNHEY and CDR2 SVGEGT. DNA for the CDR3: TGTGCCAGCAGTTATAATTATTACGAGCAGTACTTC. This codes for CASSYNYYEQYF.

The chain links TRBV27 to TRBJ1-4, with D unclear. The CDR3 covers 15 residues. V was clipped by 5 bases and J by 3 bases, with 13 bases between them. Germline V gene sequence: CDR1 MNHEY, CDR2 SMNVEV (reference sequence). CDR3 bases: TGTGCCAGCAGTCTGGGCAGTAGTTCTAATGAAAAACTGTTTTTT. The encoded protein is CASSLGSSSNEKLFF.

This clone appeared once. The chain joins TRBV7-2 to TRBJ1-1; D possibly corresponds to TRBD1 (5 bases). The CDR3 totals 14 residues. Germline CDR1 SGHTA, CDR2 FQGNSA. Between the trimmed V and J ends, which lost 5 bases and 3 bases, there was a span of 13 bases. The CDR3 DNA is TGTGCCAGCAGCCGGGGAGGGGCCGACACTGAAGCTTTCTTT. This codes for CASSRGGADTEAFF.

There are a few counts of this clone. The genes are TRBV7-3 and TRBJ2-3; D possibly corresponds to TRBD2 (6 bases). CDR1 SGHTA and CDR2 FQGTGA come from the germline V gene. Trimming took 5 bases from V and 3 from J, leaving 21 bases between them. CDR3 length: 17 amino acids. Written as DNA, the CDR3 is TGTGCCAGCAGCAAAGGAGGGTATGGCGGGCCGACAGATACGCAGTATTTT. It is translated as CASSKGGYGGPTDTQYF.

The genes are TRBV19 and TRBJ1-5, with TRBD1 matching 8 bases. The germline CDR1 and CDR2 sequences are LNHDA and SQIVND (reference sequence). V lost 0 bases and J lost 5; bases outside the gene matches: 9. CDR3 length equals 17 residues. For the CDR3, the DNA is TGTGCCAGTAGTATAGATAACCCGGCAGGGGGCTATCAGCCCCAGCATTTT. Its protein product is CASSIDNPAGGYQPQHF.

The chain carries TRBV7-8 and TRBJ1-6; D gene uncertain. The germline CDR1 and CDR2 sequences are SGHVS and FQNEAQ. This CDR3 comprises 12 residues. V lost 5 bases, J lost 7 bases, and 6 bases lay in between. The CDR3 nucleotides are TGTGCCAGCAGCCGCTCGAATTCACCCCTCCACTTT. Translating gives CASSRSNSPLHF.

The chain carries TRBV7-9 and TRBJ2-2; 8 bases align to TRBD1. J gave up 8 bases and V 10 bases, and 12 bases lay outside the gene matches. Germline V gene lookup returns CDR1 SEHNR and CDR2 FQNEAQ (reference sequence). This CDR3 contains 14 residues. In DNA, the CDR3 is TGTGCCACAAGGACAGGGAGTAGACAGGGGGAGCTGTTTTTT. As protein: CATRTGSRQGELFF.

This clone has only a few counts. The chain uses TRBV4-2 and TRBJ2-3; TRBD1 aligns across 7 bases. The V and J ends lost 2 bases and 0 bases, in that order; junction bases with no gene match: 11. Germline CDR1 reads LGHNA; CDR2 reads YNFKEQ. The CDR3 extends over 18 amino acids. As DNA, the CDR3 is TGTGCCAGCAGCCAACCCCCCGCGGGCAGGGGGAGCACAGATACGCAGTATTTT. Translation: CASSQPPAGRGSTDTQYF.

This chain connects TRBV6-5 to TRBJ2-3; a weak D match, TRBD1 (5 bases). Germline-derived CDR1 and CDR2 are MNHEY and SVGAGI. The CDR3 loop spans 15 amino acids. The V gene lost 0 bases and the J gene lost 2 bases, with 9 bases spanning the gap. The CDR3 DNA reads TGTGCCAGCAGTTACTCAGGGGCGGACACAGATACGCAGTATTTT. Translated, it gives CASSYSGADTDTQYF.

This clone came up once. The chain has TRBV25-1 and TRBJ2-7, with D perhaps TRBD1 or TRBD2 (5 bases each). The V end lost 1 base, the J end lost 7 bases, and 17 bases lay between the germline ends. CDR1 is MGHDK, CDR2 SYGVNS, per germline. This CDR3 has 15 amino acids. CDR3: CASSEWAGGLGEQYF. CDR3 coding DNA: TGTGCCAGCAGTGAATGGGCTGGGGGATTGGGGGAGCAGTACTTC.

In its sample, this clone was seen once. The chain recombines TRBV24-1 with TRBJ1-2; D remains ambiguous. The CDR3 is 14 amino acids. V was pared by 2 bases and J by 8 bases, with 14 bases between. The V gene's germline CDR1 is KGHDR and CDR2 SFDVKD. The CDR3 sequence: CATSDSPNKGGYTF. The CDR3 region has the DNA TGTGCCACCAGTGATTCCCCGAATAAGGGAGGCTACACCTTC.